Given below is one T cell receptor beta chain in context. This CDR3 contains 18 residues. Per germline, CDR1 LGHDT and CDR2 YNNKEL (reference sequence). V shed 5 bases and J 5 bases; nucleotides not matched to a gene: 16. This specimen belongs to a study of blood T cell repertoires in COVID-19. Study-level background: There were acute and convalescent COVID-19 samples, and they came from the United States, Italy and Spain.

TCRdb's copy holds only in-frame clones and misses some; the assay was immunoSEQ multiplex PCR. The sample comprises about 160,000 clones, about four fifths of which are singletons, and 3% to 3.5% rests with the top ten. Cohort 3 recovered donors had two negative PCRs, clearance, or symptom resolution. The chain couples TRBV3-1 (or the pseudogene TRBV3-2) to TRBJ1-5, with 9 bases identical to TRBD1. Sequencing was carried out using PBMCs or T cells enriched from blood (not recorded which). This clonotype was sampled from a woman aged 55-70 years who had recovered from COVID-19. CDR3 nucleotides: TGTGCCAGCAGCGCACGTAGACCCAGGACAGGGGTAGATCAGCCCCAGCATTTT. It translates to CASSARRPRTGVDQPQHF.